This TCR beta chain was documented in a study of monozygotic twins with inflammatory bowel disease. The team made cDNA by running eight separate reactions for each sample. The cDNA of both the TCRalpha and TCRbeta chains was subjected to two nested PCRs of approximately 16 and 9 cycles. TCRdb reprocessed the 5' RACE reads and reports one entry per CDR3 protein, with no DNA. This sample carries about 160,000 distinct CDR3 sequences, with around 7.2% going to the ten biggest clones. Germline V lookup: CDR1 SGHRS, CDR2 YFSETQ. The CDR3 extends over 16 amino acids. The specimen was blood. This clonotype was sampled from a human donor with ulcerative colitis or Crohn's disease, or a healthy co-twin of an affected twin (not recorded which). The V and J genes are TRBV5-1 and TRBJ1-1. The CDR3 protein is CASSLGWVGVNTEAFF.